The T cell receptor beta chain under discussion was sequenced for a study of T cells after posttransplantation cyclophosphamide. Broader study findings: TRB clonality was highly associated with recipient CMV seropositivity and reactivation. TRB overlap between skin or GI tissue T cells and blood was limited.

Cells defined as naive were viable CD3+CD4+ or CD3+CD8+ and CCR7+CD45RA+CD45RO-CD95-CD27+CD28+. Profiling relied on immunoSEQ multiplex PCR, and the TCRdb table lists in-frame clones only, not all of them. The data contain fewer than 35,000 clones, around nine tenths of them singletons. As concerns this clone: Its antigen is not identified.

The CDR3 is made up of 14 amino acids. The V and J ends lost 5 bases and 7 bases, in that order; junction bases with no gene match: 9. Germline V gene lookup returns CDR1 LNHDA and CDR2 SQIVND (reference sequence). Sequencing was carried out using naive CD4+ T cells sorted from blood. This sequence originates from a man younger than 40 in good health and a related stem cell transplant donor. The gene calls are TRBV19 and TRBJ2-7, with 9 bases fitting TRBD1. The CDR3 DNA sequence: TGTGCCAGTAGTGCCAGCTACAGGGGGCAGGAGCAGTACTTC. Translating it yields CASSASYRGQEQYF.